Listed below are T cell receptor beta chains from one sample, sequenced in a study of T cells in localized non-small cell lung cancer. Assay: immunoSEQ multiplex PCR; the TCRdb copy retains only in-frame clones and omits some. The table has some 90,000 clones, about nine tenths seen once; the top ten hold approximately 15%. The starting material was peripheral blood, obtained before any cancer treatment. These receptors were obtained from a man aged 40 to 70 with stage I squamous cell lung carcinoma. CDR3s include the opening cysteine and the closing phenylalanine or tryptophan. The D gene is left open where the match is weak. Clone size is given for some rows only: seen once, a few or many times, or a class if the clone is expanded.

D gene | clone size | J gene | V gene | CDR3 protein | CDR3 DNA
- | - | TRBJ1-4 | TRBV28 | CASSFSYGRGLGNEKLFF | TGTGCCAGCAGTTTCTCCTACGGCCGAGGGCTGGGTAATGAAAAACTGTTTTTT
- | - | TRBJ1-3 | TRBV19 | CASSIKGFGNTIYF | TGTGCCAGTAGTATTAAGGGGTTCGGAAACACCATATATTTT
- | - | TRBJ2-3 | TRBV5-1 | CASREGSFGDTQYF | TGCGCCAGCAGGGAGGGATCCTTTGGAGATACGCAGTATTTT
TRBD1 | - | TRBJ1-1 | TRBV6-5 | CASSYYRGTEAFF | TGTGCCAGCAGTTATTACAGGGGGACTGAAGCTTTCTTT
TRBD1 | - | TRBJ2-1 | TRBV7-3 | CASSLRDRENNEQFF | TGTGCCAGCAGCTTAAGGGACAGGGAAAACAATGAGCAGTTCTTC
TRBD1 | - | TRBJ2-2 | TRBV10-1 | CASSRMRQGVGGELFF | TGCGCCAGCAGCCGAATGAGACAGGGAGTCGGCGGGGAGCTGTTTTTT
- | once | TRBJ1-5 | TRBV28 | CASSLAGASLGQPQHF | TGTGCCAGCAGTTTAGCAGGAGCCAGCCTCGGTCAGCCCCAGCATTTT
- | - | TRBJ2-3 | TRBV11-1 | CASSWGGTISDTQYF | TGTGCCAGCAGCTGGGGAGGTACGATCTCAGATACGCAGTATTTT
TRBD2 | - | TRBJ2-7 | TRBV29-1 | CSAGGGLTYEQYF | TGCAGTGCTGGGGGGGGTTTAACCTACGAGCAGTACTTC
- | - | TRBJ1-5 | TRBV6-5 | CASSYGRGASQPQHF | TGTGCCAGCAGTTACGGAAGGGGGGCGAGTCAGCCCCAGCATTTT
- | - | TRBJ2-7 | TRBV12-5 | CASGLAEAYEQYF | TGTGCTAGTGGGTTAGCGGAGGCTTACGAGCAGTACTTC
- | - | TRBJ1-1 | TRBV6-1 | CASKAETEAFF | TGTGCCAGCAAGGCGGAAACTGAAGCTTTCTTT
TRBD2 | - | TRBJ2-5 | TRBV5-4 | CASSSHGLAGVRIHF | TGTGCCAGCAGCTCTCACGGACTAGCGGGGGTCCGAATCCACTTC
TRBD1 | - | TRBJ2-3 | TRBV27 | CASSTGGRLTDTQYF | TGTGCCAGCAGTACAGGGGGCCGGCTGACAGATACGCAGTATTTT
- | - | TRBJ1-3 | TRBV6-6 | CASRSDGLSGNTIYF | TGTGCCAGCAGGTCGGACGGCCTCTCTGGAAACACCATATATTTT
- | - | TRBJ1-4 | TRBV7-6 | CASSYSRGGDEKLFF | TGTGCCAGCAGCTATAGCCGGGGAGGGGATGAAAAACTGTTTTTT
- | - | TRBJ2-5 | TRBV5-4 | CASSFPSGGRQETQYF | TGTGCCAGCAGTTTTCCCTCTGGCGGGCGCCAAGAGACCCAGTACTTC
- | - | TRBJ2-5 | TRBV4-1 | CASSQDIGRPETQYF | TGCGCCAGCAGCCAAGATATTGGGCGCCCAGAGACCCAGTACTTC
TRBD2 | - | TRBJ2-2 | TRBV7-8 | CASSLLAGGTNTGELFF | TGTGCCAGCAGCTTACTAGCGGGGGGTACGAACACCGGGGAGCTGTTTTTT
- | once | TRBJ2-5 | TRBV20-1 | CSPVKETQYF | TGCAGCCCGGTTAAAGAGACCCAGTACTTC
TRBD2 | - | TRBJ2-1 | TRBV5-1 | CASAPLAGGSYNEQFF | TGCGCCAGCGCGCCTCTAGCGGGGGGCTCCTACAATGAGCAGTTCTTC
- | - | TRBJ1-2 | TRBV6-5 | CASSYPGRGGFYGYTF | TGTGCCAGCAGTTACCCCGGAAGGGGCGGCTTCTATGGCTACACCTTC
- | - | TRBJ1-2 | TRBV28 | CASSPGGDNYGYTF | TGTGCCAGCAGTCCCGGGGGAGACAACTATGGCTACACCTTC